The 2 T cell receptor beta chains reported below all come from one sample, sequenced in a study of blood T cell repertoires in COVID-19. Generated by immunoSEQ multiplex PCR, the TCRdb table keeps only in-frame clones and is missing some. Seen here are approximately 89,000 clones, about 85% observed once, and the top ten hold 14%. Sequenced material: peripheral blood. Receptors were obtained from a woman between 70 and 85 years old with acute or convalescent COVID-19.

V usage is TRBV7-6 and J usage is TRBJ2-7, with TRBD2 matching 8 bases. V lost 0 bases, J lost 10 bases, and 8 bases stayed unmatched. From germline, CDR1 is SGHVS and CDR2 FNYEAQ. The CDR3 runs to 14 residues. The CDR3 DNA reads as TGTGCCAGCAGCTTAGCTAGCGGGGACGGGGAACAGTACGTC. Encoded protein: CASSLASGDGEQYV.

The chain uses TRBV5-5 and TRBJ2-3, with 11 positions matching TRBD2. There are 18 residues in the CDR3. J gave up 4 bases and V 4 bases, and 14 bases lay outside the gene matches. Germline V CDR1 and CDR2: SGHKS, YYEKEE (reference sequence). As DNA, the CDR3 is TGTGCCAGCAGCACCCGGATCATAGCGGGGGGGCGACCAGATACGCAGTATTTT. It translates to CASSTRIIAGGRPDTQYF.